This TCR beta chain comes out of a study of blood T cell repertoires in COVID-19. Data came from immunoSEQ multiplex PCR; TCRdb stores just in-frame clones and leaves some out. The sample lists about 320,000 clones; approximately 85% were seen once. Germline lookup yields CDR1 LNHDA and CDR2 SQIVND (reference sequence). The CDR3 is 14 residues long. V was trimmed by 1 base and J by 1 base, leaving 4 bases between them. Input material: peripheral blood. The chain employs TRBV19 and TRBJ2-2; no firm D call. This TCR came from a human donor in a cohort sampled during active COVID-19. The CDR3 reads CASSIAGNTGELFF. The CDR3 DNA reads as TGTGCCAGTAGTATAGCAGGGAACACCGGGGAGCTGTTTTTT.